A single count supports the clone carrying this TCR beta chain. The data originate from a study of blood T cell repertoires in COVID-19. Study at large: In each case, the material was cDNA or gDNA derived from T cells, B-cell-depleted T cells, or PBMCs.

The length of the CDR3 is 14 residues. V gave up 8 bases and J gave up 4 bases; unmatched junction bases: 9. CDR1 is MDHEN and CDR2 is SYDVKM in the germline V gene. Participants were aged 18 to 89 years, lived in 24 US areas, and enrolled virtually. The table came from immunoSEQ multiplex PCR; TCRdb's copy has only in-frame clones and leaves some out. The table has hundreds of thousands of clones, approximately 86% seen once. Sequencing used PBMCs or T cells enriched from blood (not recorded which). V usage is TRBV28 and J usage is TRBJ1-2; 8 nucleotides agree with TRBD1. This receptor was obtained from a woman between 50 and 59 years old who had recovered from COVID-19. CDR3 amino acids: CASLFGQGIYGYTF. The CDR3 DNA reads as TGTGCCAGCCTATTTGGACAGGGCATCTATGGCTACACCTTC.